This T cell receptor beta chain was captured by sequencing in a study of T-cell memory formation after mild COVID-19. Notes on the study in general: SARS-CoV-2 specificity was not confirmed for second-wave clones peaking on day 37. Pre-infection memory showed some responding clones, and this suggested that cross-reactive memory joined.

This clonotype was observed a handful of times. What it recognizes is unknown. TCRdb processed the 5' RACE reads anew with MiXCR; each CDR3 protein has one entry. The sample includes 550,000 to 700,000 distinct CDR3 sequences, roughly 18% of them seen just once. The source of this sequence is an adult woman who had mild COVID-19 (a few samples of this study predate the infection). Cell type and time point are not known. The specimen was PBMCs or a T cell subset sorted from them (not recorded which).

CDR3 coding DNA: TGTGCCAGCAGCTTATCGTGGAATGAGCAGTTCTTC. Amino acids: CASSLSWNEQFF. The genes are TRBV7-9 and TRBJ2-1; D ambiguous. Germline CDR1 SEHNR, CDR2 FQNEAQ (reference sequence). V lost 2 bases and J lost 7, with 6 bases in between. The CDR3 length is 12 residues.